This T cell receptor (beta chain) was documented in a study of shared clonotypes between healthy human individuals. Investigators spread the genomic DNA of each subset evenly over several immunoSEQ plates. The method was immunoSEQ multiplex PCR; TCRdb's version includes in-frame clones alone and lacks a portion of them. The sample consists of roughly 590,000 clones, roughly 95% of them appearing once. As to this clone: Its antigen is not identified.

Findings of the study overall: Few donors restricted represented genetic and exposure-history diversity. It was only blood that was sampled, and tissue repertoires likely differ.

Terminally differentiated effector memory CD45RA+ cells were excluded by CCR7 positive selection of CD45RO-negative cells. The V end was cut by 1 base, the J end by 1 base, with 8 bases between. Germline CDR1 and CDR2: SGHAT and FQNNGV. This CDR3 comprises 14 residues. The rearrangement joins TRBV11-2 to TRBJ2-7; D unclear. This sequence originates from a woman between 25 and 40 years old in good health. The sample taken for sequencing was naive CD8+ T cells sorted from blood. The CDR3 is CASSLGTASYEQYF. The CDR3, as DNA: TGTGCCAGCAGCTTAGGAACAGCTTCCTACGAGCAGTACTTC.